This passage covers 20 T cell receptor beta chains from one sample sequenced in a study of T-cell reconstitution after alpha-beta-depleted transplantation in children. The TCRbeta library incorporated unique molecular identifiers. TCRdb used MiXCR to reprocess the PCR reads, holding one entry per CDR3 protein. The repertoire consists of 400,000 to 450,000 distinct CDR3 sequences, with 43% occurring once and the leading ten covering roughly a quarter. Specimen: PBMCs, collected before TCRalphabeta/CD19-depleted stem cell transplant. These receptor sequences come from a girl under 10 years old with aplastic anemia, due to receive a stem cell transplant.

This chain joins TRBV20-1 and TRBJ2-5, with D perhaps TRBD1 (5 bases). The V gene lost 3 bases and the J gene lost 4 bases, with 9 bases spanning the gap. Germline-derived CDR1 and CDR2 are DFQATT and SNEGSKA (reference sequence). This CDR3 is 12 amino acids long. CDR3 sequence reads: CSASRQGETQYF. The CDR3 region has the DNA TGCAGTGCTAGTAGGCAGGGAGAGACCCAGTACTTC.

Here the CDR3 DNA reads TGTGCCAGCAGTTACTCGATCGCAACGGGACTGGCCACAGATACGCAGTATTTT. Translation: CASSYSIATGLATDTQYF. The V gene is TRBV6-5, the J gene TRBJ2-3; possibly TRBD2 for D (6 bases). The CDR3 contains 18 residues. Trimming cost V 0 bases and J 2 bases, with 18 bases left between them. From germline, CDR1 is MNHEY and CDR2 SVGAGI.

The gene calls are TRBV24-1 and TRBJ2-1; TRBD2 is a possible D gene (6 bases). V was cut by 0 bases and J by 7 bases, with 6 bases left in between. The CDR3 runs to 13 residues. The V gene's germline CDR1 is KGHDR and CDR2 SFDVKD. CDR3 protein: CATSDLRGNEQFF. In nucleotides, the CDR3 is TGTGCCACCAGTGATTTGCGGGGGAATGAGCAGTTCTTC.

This clonotype was counted a few times. V gene TRBV14 combines with J gene TRBJ1-1, with 8 bases lining up with TRBD1. The CDR3 has 15 residues. V trimming: 4 bases; J trimming: 3 bases; junction bases outside the gene matches: 7. CDR1 SGHDN and CDR2 FVKESK come from the germline V gene. CDR3 sequence: CASSPKTGVHTEAFF. The CDR3 DNA reads as TGTGCCAGCAGCCCTAAGACAGGGGTACACACTGAAGCTTTCTTT.

This clonotype was recorded a few times. This chain joins TRBV5-1 and TRBJ2-3; unclear D gene. The CDR3 totals 13 residues. Germline V CDR1 and CDR2: SGHRS, YFSETQ. Trimming took 4 bases from V and 4 from J, leaving 10 bases between them. The CDR3 nucleotides read TGCGCCAGCAGCGGCGGTTTCTCAGATACGCAGTATTTT. This sequence encodes CASSGGFSDTQYF.

This chain uses TRBV20-1 with TRBJ2-7; 7 bases are a match to TRBD2. Germline trimming cut 4 bases from V and 3 bases from J; bases unmatched to any gene: 15. Germline V gene data show CDR1 as DFQATT and CDR2 as SNEGSKA (reference sequence). The CDR3 consists of 16 residues. CDR3 bases: TGCAGTGCTAATAATCGGGCTAGCGGAGCTTACTACGAGCAGTACTTC. Protein: CSANNRASGAYYEQYF.

This clonotype was seen more than once but under ten times. The chain joins TRBV4-3 to TRBJ1-4; D gene unclear. V gave up 0 bases and J gave up 8 bases, with 10 bases separating them. The germline V gene has CDR1 LGHNA and CDR2 YSLEER. This CDR3 has 14 residues. The CDR3 spells CASSQDVRWEKLFF. The CDR3 region has the DNA TGCGCCAGCAGCCAAGATGTTCGGTGGGAAAAACTGTTTTTT.

This clonotype was counted a single time. The chain links TRBV3-1 to TRBJ2-1, with D unclear. This CDR3 is built from 18 residues. Per the germline V gene, CDR1 is LGHDT and CDR2 is YNNKEL (reference sequence). Trimming took 6 bases from V and 6 from J, leaving 27 bases between them. The CDR3 DNA reads TGTGCCAGCAGTTTACGGGTAACCCTCCTTGAATCGGTCAATGAGCAGTTCTTC. This translates into CASSLRVTLLESVNEQFF.

This clonotype was recorded only once. The CDR3 DNA reads as TGCAGCGTTGAGGTTACAGGGCCAGATACGCAGTATTTT. Its protein product is CSVEVTGPDTQYF. The chain uses TRBV29-1 and TRBJ2-3, with D possibly matching TRBD1 (6 bases). This CDR3 is 13 amino acids long. Germline V gene sequence: CDR1 SQVTM, CDR2 ANQGSEA. V was shortened by 3 bases and J by 4 bases, with 11 bases between the two germline ends.

This clonotype was observed at least ten times. The chain employs TRBV6-1 and TRBJ1-1, with D perhaps TRBD1 (6 bases). The V gene's germline CDR1 is MNHNS and CDR2 SASEGT. The CDR3 runs to 14 residues. Trimming shortened V by 10 bases and J by 5 bases, and 20 bases separated the two germline ends. CDR3 loop: CATRGREGRTEAFF. CDR3 DNA sequence: TGTGCCACCAGGGGCAGGGAGGGTAGGACTGAAGCTTTCTTT.

The genes are TRBV7-2 and TRBJ2-7, with D possibly matching TRBD2 (6 bases). V was clipped by 5 bases and J by 0 bases, with 17 bases between them. Germline lookup yields CDR1 SGHTA and CDR2 FQGNSA. CDR3 length: 16 amino acids. The CDR3 DNA sequence: TGTGCCAGCAGCCCCGAGGCGGGGACGAGCTCCTACGAGCAGTACTTC. Translated, it gives CASSPEAGTSSYEQYF. Combining the CDR3 with reference TRBV7-2 and TRBJ2-7 gives the whole variable domain GAGVSQSPSNKVTEKGKDVELRCDPISGHTALYWYRQSLGQGLEFLIYFQGNSAPDKSGLPSDRFSAERTGGSVSTLTIQRTQQEDSAVYLCASSPEAGTSSYEQYFGPGTRLTVT.

This sequence joins TRBV20-1 and TRBJ1-2; possible D gene TRBD1, 5 bases. The CDR3 runs 14 residues. Trimming cost V 0 bases and J 4 bases, with 12 bases left between them. Germline V CDR1 and CDR2: DFQATT, SNEGSKA (reference sequence). CDR3 in DNA: TGCAGTGCTAGAGATCGGACAACACGCTATGGCTACACCTTC. It specifies CSARDRTTRYGYTF.

The rearrangement uses TRBV6-2 or TRBV6-3 and TRBJ1-1; 8 nucleotides match TRBD1. The germline CDR1 and CDR2 sequences are MNHEY and SVGEGT. The CDR3 consists of 16 residues. V trimming: 6 bases; J trimming: 4 bases; junction bases outside the gene matches: 13. CDR3 amino acids: CASSPLRGRSFTEAFF. CDR3 bases: TGTGCCAGCAGCCCACTCAGGGGGCGAAGTTTCACTGAAGCTTTCTTT.

This clonotype appeared a few times. The chain combines TRBV5-1 with TRBJ2-7; 7 bases are shared with TRBD1. Germline values: CDR1 SGHRS, CDR2 YFSETQ. The CDR3 has 15 residues. V shed 1 base, J shed 5 bases, and the junction held 9 bases outside the gene matches. The CDR3 DNA follows: TGCGCCAGCAGCTTGCGAGGGGGCTCGAGAAACGAGCAGTACTTC. As protein: CASSLRGGSRNEQYF.

This clonotype was recorded only once. A much larger clone lies one base from this, so it may be a read error. This rearrangement joins TRBV7-9 to TRBJ2-1; 9 bases map to TRBD2. Germline CDR1 and CDR2: SEHNR and FQNEAQ (reference sequence). This CDR3 spans 12 amino acids. The CDR3 region is CASSLAGREQFF. CDR3 nucleotide sequence: TGTGCCAGCAGCCTAGCGGGACGGGAGCAGTTCTTC.

For the CDR3, the DNA is TGCGCCAGCGGACAGGGTGGGAACACTGAAGCTTTCTTT. It codes for CASGQGGNTEAFF. V and J are TRBV4-1 and TRBJ1-1; 8 positions match TRBD1. The CDR3 spans 13 residues. J was trimmed by 1 base and V by 8 bases; bases with no gene match: 3. Germline V gene data show CDR1 as MGHRA and CDR2 as YSYEKL.

The chain is built from TRBV4-2 and TRBJ1-2; 8 bases agree with TRBD1. The CDR3 has 16 amino acids. V was pared by 4 bases and J by 5 bases, with 12 bases of the junction left unmatched. Germline loops: CDR1 LGHNA, CDR2 YNFKEQ. The CDR3 spells CASSPLSGQGLYGYTF. The CDR3 DNA is TGTGCCAGCAGCCCCCTGTCCGGACAGGGACTATATGGCTACACCTTC.

This clonotype has only one observation. Because it lacks the conserved phenylalanine or tryptophan at the end, this CDR3 is likely a read error. The genes are TRBV11-2 and TRBJ2-3; the D is unclear. This CDR3 is built from 14 residues. Germline-derived CDR1 and CDR2 are SGHAT and FQNNGV. The V end lost 1 base, the J end lost 1 base, and 6 bases lay between the germline ends. The DNA of the CDR3 is TGTGCCAGCAGCTTAGCAACTGGCACAGATACGCAGTATTTG. It yields the protein CASSLATGTDTQYL.

This clonotype was seen at least ten times. The chain links TRBV5-1 to TRBJ1-2, with 8 bases identical to TRBD1. Trimming took 0 bases from V and 8 from J; bases not matched to a gene: 6. Germline loops: CDR1 SGHRS, CDR2 YFSETQ. The CDR3 consists of 14 residues. CDR3 loop: CASSLEDRAGGYTF. In DNA, the CDR3 is TGCGCCAGCAGCTTGGAGGACAGGGCCGGGGGCTACACCTTC. Using reference TRBV5-1 and TRBJ1-2 for the parts outside the CDR3, the full variable domain is KAGVTQTPRYLIKTRGQQVTLSCSPISGHRSVSWYQQTPGQGLQFLFEYFSETQRNKGNFPGRFSGRQFSNSRSEMNVSTLELGDSALYLCASSLEDRAGGYTFGSGTRLTVV.

Ten or more counts support this clonotype. The gene calls are TRBV5-1 and TRBJ1-1; 8 nucleotides line up with TRBD1. Trimming took 3 bases from V and 2 from J; bases not matched to a gene: 3. CDR1 is SGHRS, CDR2 YFSETQ, per germline. The CDR3 sequence is 14 residues long. The CDR3 DNA sequence: TGCGCCAGCAGCTCCCAGGGGGCAAACACTGAAGCTTTCTTT. Protein product: CASSSQGANTEAFF.